The clone carrying this TCR beta chain was recorded once. This specimen belongs to a study of blood T cell repertoires in COVID-19. CDR1 and CDR2 from the germline V gene are SGHTA and FQGNSA. The V and J ends lost 3 bases and 0 bases respectively, with 12 bases between them. The CDR3 contains 16 residues. Generated by immunoSEQ multiplex PCR, the TCRdb table keeps only in-frame clones and is missing some. The sample lists fewer than 200,000 clones, around four fifths seen once, with roughly 4.5% in the top ten. The TCR sequence derives from a woman between 45 and 60 years old who had recovered from COVID-19. Sample: PBMCs or T cells enriched from blood (not recorded which). This chain joins TRBV7-2 and TRBJ1-3, with a possible D match to TRBD1 (5 bases). The CDR3 DNA reads TGTGCCAGCAGCTTCTCTGTCAGGGCCTCTGGAAACACCATATATTTT. This codes for CASSFSVRASGNTIYF. Based on the CDR3 plus reference TRBV7-2 and TRBJ1-3, the full variable domain is GAGVSQSPSNKVTEKGKDVELRCDPISGHTALYWYRQSLGQGLEFLIYFQGNSAPDKSGLPSDRFSAERTGGSVSTLTIQRTQQEDSAVYLCASSFSVRASGNTIYFGEGSWLTVV.